The clone carrying this TCR beta chain was detected ten times or more. The data are from a study of HIV-infected patients and healthy controls. cDNA was made from 500 ng RNA using alpha and beta constant primers. Using multiplexing indices, alpha and beta chain libraries were generated apart by chain-specific third strand synthesis. TCRdb fed the 5' RACE reads into MiXCR, producing one record per CDR3 protein. The table lists more than 9,000 distinct CDR3 sequences, almost 6% of them singletons. Follow-up blood was drawn about 14 weeks, roughly three months, after antiretroviral therapy began. Whole blood was used without fractionation, so all unsorted peripheral T cells were included. Trimming stripped 1 base from V and 5 bases from J, with 17 bases between. The CDR3 is made up of 16 amino acids. Germline V gene data show CDR1 as SGHRS and CDR2 as YFSETQ.

The receptor comes from an adult with HIV infection. The donor label of this sample is uncertain. This chain connects TRBV5-1 to TRBJ2-3; perhaps D is TRBD1 or TRBD2 (5 bases each). Sequencing was performed on blood, taken during antiretroviral therapy. The CDR3 region is CASSLRLARQGDTQYF. The CDR3 nucleotides are TGCGCCAGCAGCTTGAGGTTAGCGCGGCAGGGAGATACGCAGTATTTT.